The rows below give T cell receptor beta chains drawn from one sample of a study of regulatory T cells in long-lasting Graves disease. Via MiXCR, TCRdb re-called the multiplex PCR reads, giving one row per CDR3 protein. Of more than 300,000 distinct CDR3 sequences in the sample, about 14% are singletons; the top ten hold about a fifth. Sequenced material: peripheral blood mononuclear cells (PBMCs), taken at new diagnosis, from a patient treated with antithyroid drugs. The source of these receptors is a female donor with Graves disease. Each CDR3 is given without its conserved first and last residue. Fields, in order: J gene, V gene, D gene, CDR3 protein. The D gene is left open where the match is weak.

j_gene: TRBJ2-2
v_gene: TRBV5-1
d_gene: TRBD1
CDR3aa: ASSPGQGNTGELF

j_gene: TRBJ2-5
v_gene: TRBV7-2
d_gene: TRBD2
CDR3aa: ASSVTSGGANQY

j_gene: TRBJ1-3
v_gene: TRBV7-2
d_gene: .
CDR3aa: ASSLEATTGNTIY

j_gene: TRBJ1-6
v_gene: TRBV6-1
d_gene: .
CDR3aa: ASRTEGLDSPLH

j_gene: TRBJ2-1
v_gene: TRBV7-9
d_gene: TRBD2
CDR3aa: ASSLSGLAGGNEQF

j_gene: TRBJ2-3
v_gene: TRBV28
d_gene: .
CDR3aa: ASSIGHLGIDTQY

j_gene: TRBJ1-4
v_gene: TRBV5-1
d_gene: .
CDR3aa: ASSQLGTAREKLF

j_gene: TRBJ2-3
v_gene: TRBV9
d_gene: TRBD2
CDR3aa: ASSPRPGTSGRGTDTQY

j_gene: TRBJ2-5
v_gene: TRBV12-3/TRBV12-4
d_gene: .
CDR3aa: ASSLGGRGDSQETQY

j_gene: TRBJ2-3
v_gene: TRBV6-2/TRBV6-3
d_gene: .
CDR3aa: ASSYGGIGTDTQY

j_gene: TRBJ1-5
v_gene: TRBV19
d_gene: .
CDR3aa: ASSMLWAAGNQPQH

j_gene: TRBJ1-5
v_gene: TRBV20-1
d_gene: .
CDR3aa: SARDLGQSGNQPQH

j_gene: TRBJ2-7
v_gene: TRBV2
d_gene: .
CDR3aa: ASSDREVDYEQY

j_gene: TRBJ1-2
v_gene: TRBV25-1
d_gene: .
CDR3aa: ASSGQGARSNYGYT

j_gene: TRBJ1-6
v_gene: TRBV2
d_gene: TRBD1
CDR3aa: ASSDRQGENNSPLH

j_gene: TRBJ1-3
v_gene: TRBV13
d_gene: TRBD1
CDR3aa: ASSSPPGQGAGNTIY

j_gene: TRBJ2-7
v_gene: TRBV20-1
d_gene: TRBD1
CDR3aa: SASGQGHYEQY

j_gene: TRBJ2-2
v_gene: TRBV19
d_gene: .
CDR3aa: ASRSSLGVEDTGELF

j_gene: TRBJ2-3
v_gene: TRBV7-2
d_gene: .
CDR3aa: ASLNLGGHSTDTQY

j_gene: TRBJ2-3
v_gene: TRBV7-2
d_gene: TRBD1
CDR3aa: ASSSTGQGYTDTQY

j_gene: TRBJ2-2
v_gene: TRBV10-1
d_gene: TRBD2
CDR3aa: ASTGLEETGELF

j_gene: TRBJ2-1
v_gene: TRBV5-6
d_gene: TRBD2
CDR3aa: ASSFQLAGVDNEQF

j_gene: TRBJ2-2
v_gene: TRBV5-6
d_gene: .
CDR3aa: ASSWRAGELF

j_gene: TRBJ1-1
v_gene: TRBV3-1
d_gene: .
CDR3aa: ASSQGLRSSHTEAF

j_gene: TRBJ1-4
v_gene: TRBV12-3/TRBV12-4
d_gene: TRBD1
CDR3aa: ASSLGLGTGDEKLF